A single sample is the source of the 6 T cell receptor beta chains below, sequenced in a study of OX40 agonist ivuxolimab in advanced cancers. Profiled with immunoSEQ multiplex PCR; TCRdb holds only in-frame clones, not every one. This table has about 70,000 clones, approximately 80% appearing once. The source material was CD4+ or CD8+ T cells sorted from blood, sampled in a trial of the OX40 agonist ivuxolimab. The origin of the receptors is an adult with an advanced solid tumor such as melanoma, head and neck, liver or kidney cancer.

The chain employs TRBV15 and TRBJ2-5; 8 bases match TRBD2. Germline assignment: CDR1 LNHNV and CDR2 YYDKDF (reference sequence). Unmatched junction bases numbered 5, after V lost 0 bases and J lost 5 bases. CDR3 length equals 15 residues. The CDR3 nucleotides are TGTGCCACCAGCAGAGACGGGGGGGCCGTGGAGACCCAGTACTTC. Its translation is CATSRDGGAVETQYF.

There are many counts of this clone. The chain has TRBV5-1 and TRBJ1-2; unclear D gene. CDR3 length: 17 amino acids. In germline, CDR1 is SGHRS, CDR2 YFSETQ. The ends were cut back, 1 base at V and 7 bases at J, with 23 bases in the middle. The CDR3 nucleotides are TGCGCCAGCAGCTTGATAGCGGTTCCTAGTGGGAGTTTTGGCTACACCTTC. This encodes CASSLIAVPSGSFGYTF.

The sample holds one count of this clone. This rearrangement joins TRBV7-2 to TRBJ1-2; tentative D call: TRBD1 (6 bases). The CDR3 is 15 residues long. Germline CDR1 reads SGHTA; CDR2 reads FQGNSA. V lost 1 base and J 7 bases, leaving 16 bases between the germline ends. CDR3 sequence (DNA): TGTGCCAGCAGCTTAGAAGTCAGGGGATTGGGTGGCTACACCTTC. Residues: CASSLEVRGLGGYTF.

The rearrangement joins TRBV30 to TRBJ2-3; D not certain. The CDR3 length is 14 residues. With 0 bases removed from V and 0 bases from J, the gap between germline ends came to 7 bases. CDR1 is GTSNPN and CDR2 is SVGIG in the germline V gene (reference sequence). Written as DNA, the CDR3 is TGTGCCTGGAGTGTACGGGTTAGCACAGATACGCAGTATTTT. It is translated as CAWSVRVSTDTQYF.

The CDR3 bases are TGTGCCAGCAGCTTACCGGGGACACAACAAGAGACCCAGTACTTC. The encoded protein is CASSLPGTQQETQYF. The chain links TRBV7-8 to TRBJ2-5, with D possibly TRBD1 on 6 matching bases. The V end lost 2 bases, the J end lost 2 bases, and 12 bases lay between the germline ends. The CDR3 runs to 15 residues. Germline CDR1 is SGHVS and CDR2 is FQNEAQ.

The chain links TRBV7-9 to TRBJ1-2, with D maybe TRBD1 (5 bases). CDR3 length equals 16 residues. Trimming stripped 5 bases from V and 8 bases from J, with 24 bases between. Germline V gene lookup returns CDR1 SEHNR and CDR2 FQNEAQ (reference sequence). As DNA, the CDR3 is TGTGCCAGCAGCCATAGTGGTCCCAGGGAAGGGGAAGGCTACACCTTC. It translates to CASSHSGPREGEGYTF.